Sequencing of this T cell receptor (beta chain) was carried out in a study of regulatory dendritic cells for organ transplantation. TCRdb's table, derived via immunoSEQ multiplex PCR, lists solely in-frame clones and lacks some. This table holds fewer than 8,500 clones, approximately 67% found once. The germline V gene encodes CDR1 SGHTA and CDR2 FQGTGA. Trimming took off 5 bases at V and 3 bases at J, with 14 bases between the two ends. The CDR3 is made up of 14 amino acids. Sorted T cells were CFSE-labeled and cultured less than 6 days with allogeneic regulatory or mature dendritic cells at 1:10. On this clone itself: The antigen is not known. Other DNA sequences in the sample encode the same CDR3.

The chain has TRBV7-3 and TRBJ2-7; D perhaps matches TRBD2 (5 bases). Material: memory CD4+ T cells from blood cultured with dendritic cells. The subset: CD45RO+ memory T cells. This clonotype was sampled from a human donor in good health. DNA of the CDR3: TGTGCCAGCAGCCTCGAGGGCGGCGACTACGAGCAGTACTTC. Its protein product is CASSLEGGDYEQYF. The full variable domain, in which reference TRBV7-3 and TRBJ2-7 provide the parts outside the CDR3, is GAGVSQTPSNKVTEKGKYVELRCDPISGHTALYWYRQSLGQGPEFLIYFQGTGAADDSGLPNDRFFAVRPEGSVSTLKIQRTERGDSAVYLCASSLEGGDYEQYFGPGTRLTVT.